Below are 22 T cell receptor beta chains sequenced from a single sample in a study of blood T cell repertoires in COVID-19. Only in-frame clones appear in the TCRdb table, and some are missing; sequencing was by immunoSEQ multiplex PCR. The sample consists of several thousand clones, approximately 90% of them appearing once. The sample consisted of peripheral blood. The receptors come from a human donor with active COVID-19. The donor label of this sample is uncertain.

CDR3 residues: CASRAGQEKLFF. The CDR3 DNA reads as TGTGCCAGCCGGGCGGGCCAGGAAAAACTGTTTTTT. The V and J genes are TRBV28 and TRBJ1-4; D is ambiguous. Per the germline V gene, CDR1 is MDHEN and CDR2 is SYDVKM. The CDR3 loop spans 12 amino acids. Trimming left V 8 bases short and J 8 bases short, with 12 bases between.

The chain links TRBV27 to TRBJ1-4; D unresolved. The CDR3 extends over 13 amino acids. Germline values: CDR1 MNHEY, CDR2 SMNVEV (reference sequence). With 6 bases removed from V and 7 bases from J, the gap between germline ends came to 12 bases. The DNA for the CDR3 is TGTGCCAGCAGGGATTGGTCGGGTGAAAAACTGTTTTTT. Translating gives CASRDWSGEKLFF.

This clone was counted a single time. V gene TRBV6-5 combines with J gene TRBJ1-1, with D unclear. Germline lookup yields CDR1 MNHEY and CDR2 SVGAGI. Trimming took off 6 bases at V and 0 bases at J, with 8 bases between the two ends. The length of the CDR3 is 13 residues. CDR3 coding DNA: TGTGCCAGCAGAGAGGGTTTGAACACTGAAGCTTTCTTT. Its protein product is CASREGLNTEAFF.

The chain combines TRBV10-2 with TRBJ1-1; 9 nucleotides line up with TRBD1. Per the germline V gene, CDR1 is WSHSY and CDR2 is SAAADI. Trimming removed 4 bases from V and 1 base from J; junction bases left unmatched: 1. There are 14 residues in the CDR3. The CDR3 DNA follows: TGCGCCAGCAGTGCACAGGGGGCGAACACTGAAGCTTTCTTT. Translation: CASSAQGANTEAFF.

This clone is deemed medium-sized. The chain links TRBV29-1 to TRBJ2-1, with TRBD2 identical over 10 bases. The CDR3 length is 16 residues. The trim removed 0 bases at V and 8 bases at J, leaving 10 bases unmatched. The germline CDR1 and CDR2 sequences are SQVTM and ANQGSEA. CDR3 region: CSVEDALAGDEDEQFF. For the CDR3, the DNA is TGCAGCGTTGAAGATGCCCTAGCGGGAGACGAAGATGAGCAGTTCTTC.

The rearrangement links TRBV27 to TRBJ1-4, with TRBD1 identical over 9 bases. With 5 bases clipped from V and 4 bases from J, the junction kept 14 bases outside the gene matches. The CDR3 has 18 residues. CDR1 is MNHEY, CDR2 SMNVEV, per germline (reference sequence). CDR3 DNA: TGTGCCAGCAGTCCCAGCTTCGGGACAGGGTGGAATAATGAAAAACTGTTTTTT. The encoded protein is CASSPSFGTGWNNEKLFF.

This clone has only one observation. The rearrangement joins TRBV12-3 or TRBV12-4 to TRBJ2-1, with TRBD2 matching over 7 bases. CDR3 length: 11 amino acids. V lost 2 bases, J lost 14 bases, and 3 bases stayed unmatched. CDR3 sequence (DNA): TGTGCCAGCAGTTTAACAGCGGGGAAGTTCTTC. Translated, it gives CASSLTAGKFF.

The J gene is TRBJ1-2, the V gene TRBV30; 10 nucleotides match TRBD1. This CDR3 region has 15 residues. Germline V gene data show CDR1 as GTSNPN and CDR2 as SVGIG (reference sequence). V gave up 8 bases and J gave up 7 bases; unmatched junction bases: 16. The CDR3 loop reads CATPHATGGESGYTF. Here the CDR3 DNA reads TGTGCCACACCTCACGCGACAGGGGGCGAGTCTGGCTACACCTTC.

The chain links TRBV5-1 to TRBJ2-3; D remains unclear. V was cut by 0 bases and J by 0 bases, with 8 bases left in between. The germline CDR1 and CDR2 sequences are SGHRS and YFSETQ. The CDR3 contains 15 residues. As DNA, the CDR3 is TGCGCCAGCAGCTTGGACGCGGTGAGCACAGATACGCAGTATTTT. The encoded protein is CASSLDAVSTDTQYF.

V is TRBV10-3 and J is TRBJ1-5, with D perhaps matching TRBD1 (5 bases). CDR3 length: 16 residues. CDR1 ENHRY and CDR2 SYGVKD come from the germline V gene. With 0 bases removed from V and 1 base from J, the gap between germline ends came to 10 bases. CDR3 residues: CAISESGRVSNQPQHF. CDR3 DNA: TGTGCCATCAGTGAGTCAGGCAGGGTAAGCAATCAGCCCCAGCATTTT.

The gene calls are TRBV5-5 and TRBJ1-2, with D possibly matching TRBD1 (6 bases). Trimming cost V 3 bases and J 0 bases, with 12 bases left between them. Looked up from germline, CDR1 is SGHKS and CDR2 is YYEKEE (reference sequence). This CDR3 spans 15 amino acids. The DNA for the CDR3 is TGTGCCAGCAGCTCGGGGCCAGGGGCTAACTATGGCTACACCTTC. Translation gives CASSSGPGANYGYTF.

Here the CDR3 DNA reads TGTGCCATTAGCCGGGACAGGGCTAACTATGGCTACACCTTC. Protein product: CAISRDRANYGYTF. This rearrangement joins TRBV6-5 to TRBJ1-2; 9 bases are a match to TRBD1. The CDR3 is made up of 14 amino acids. Germline V lookup: CDR1 MNHEY, CDR2 SVGAGI. Losses at the gene ends were 10 bases for V and 0 bases for J; bases not matched to a gene: 6.

The gene calls are TRBV2 and TRBJ2-1; 8 nucleotides line up with TRBD1. Germline values: CDR1 SNHLY, CDR2 FYNNEI. Germline trimming cut 10 bases from V and 7 bases from J; bases unmatched to any gene: 6. CDR3 length: 12 residues. The CDR3 DNA sequence: TGTGCCACAACGGGACAGGTTAATGAGCAGTTCTTC. It is translated as CATTGQVNEQFF.

The V gene is TRBV12-3 or TRBV12-4, the J gene TRBJ2-3; D is unresolved. The CDR3 extends over 13 amino acids. With 5 bases removed from V and 4 bases from J, the gap between germline ends came to 10 bases. CDR3: CASSRPGADTQYF. CDR3 nucleotide sequence: TGTGCCAGCAGTCGCCCCGGTGCAGATACGCAGTATTTT.

CDR3 sequence reads: CASSPLAKNIQYF. Here the CDR3 DNA reads TGCGCCAGCAGCCCCTTAGCCAAAAACATTCAGTACTTC. The chain has TRBV4-1 and TRBJ2-4; the D is unclear. CDR1 and CDR2 (germline): MGHRA, YSYEKL. The CDR3 is 13 residues long. V lost 4 bases, J lost 0 bases, and 4 bases lay in between.

V gene TRBV11-2 combines with J gene TRBJ2-2, with D perhaps TRBD2 (6 bases). The V gene's germline CDR1 is SGHAT and CDR2 FQNNGV. The V and J ends lost 6 bases and 7 bases respectively, with 18 bases between them. There are 15 residues in the CDR3. The CDR3 spells CASSPGLQAGGELFF. The CDR3 DNA is TGTGCCAGCAGTCCCGGACTGCAAGCGGGCGGGGAGCTGTTTTTT.

This chain connects TRBV5-8 to TRBJ1-3, with no clear D. The germline V and J ends were trimmed by 1 base and 0 bases, with 8 bases remaining between them. Germline-derived CDR1 and CDR2 are SGHTS and YDEGEE. This CDR3 comprises 15 residues. CDR3 in amino acids: CASSLYAISGNTIYF. CDR3 sequence (DNA): TGTGCCAGCAGCTTGTATGCGATCTCTGGAAACACCATATATTTT. Complete variable domain (other parts from reference TRBV5-8 and TRBJ1-3): EAGVTQSPTHLIKTRGQQATLRCSPISGHTSVYWYQQALGLGLQFLLWYDEGEERNRGNFPPRFSGRQFPNYSSELNVNALELEDSALYLCASSLYAISGNTIYFGEGSWLTVV.

V gene TRBV19 combines with J gene TRBJ2-5; 8 positions agree with TRBD2. CDR3 length: 16 residues. V lost 1 base and J lost 3; bases outside the gene matches: 7. Germline V gene data show CDR1 as LNHDA and CDR2 as SQIVND (reference sequence). CDR3 amino acids: CASSIGAGTREETQYF. The CDR3 DNA reads as TGTGCCAGTAGTATAGGGGCCGGGACTAGAGAAGAGACCCAGTACTTC.

CDR3: CSAPGQYEQYF. The CDR3 DNA reads as TGCAGTGCCCCAGGACAGTACGAGCAGTACTTC. The rearrangement joins TRBV20-1 to TRBJ2-7; tentative D call: TRBD1 (6 bases). This CDR3 contains 11 residues. V was clipped by 6 bases and J by 4 bases, with 10 bases between them. Looked up from germline, CDR1 is DFQATT and CDR2 is SNEGSKA (reference sequence).

The chain employs TRBV6-6 and TRBJ1-2, with 12 bases that match TRBD1. The CDR3 spans 16 residues. Trimming took 4 bases from V and 3 from J; bases not matched to a gene: 6. Germline V lookup: CDR1 MNHNY, CDR2 SVGAGI (reference sequence). CDR3 sequence: CASSSWDRGQHYGYTF. The CDR3 DNA is TGTGCCAGCAGTTCCTGGGACAGGGGGCAGCACTATGGCTACACCTTC.

The V call is TRBV4-3, the J call TRBJ2-7; TRBD1 might be the D (6 bases). The CDR3 spans 15 residues. Trimming pared 3 bases from V and 2 bases from J, leaving 14 bases between. In germline, CDR1 is LGHNA, CDR2 YSLEER. CDR3 bases: TGCGCCAGCAGCCAGACCCTGGACAGAACCTACGAGCAGTACTTC. Its translation: CASSQTLDRTYEQYF.

This clone has only one observation. The V gene is TRBV12-3 or TRBV12-4, the J gene TRBJ2-1; TRBD2 matches at 8 bases. This CDR3 has 13 amino acids. V was pared by 7 bases and J by 8 bases, with 7 bases of the junction left unmatched. CDR3 DNA: TGTGCCAGCACCCGGGGGGGCGGGCATGAGCAGTTCTTC. Protein: CASTRGGGHEQFF.